These T cell receptor beta chains were read from a single sample in a study of T cells in narcolepsy. TCRdb's table, derived via immunoSEQ multiplex PCR, lists solely in-frame clones and lacks some. The sample has fewer than 35,000 clones; under 85% are singletons. Material: CD45RA- memory CD4+ T cells from PBMCs. These receptors all stem from a human donor with narcolepsy. CDR3s include the opening cysteine and the closing phenylalanine or tryptophan. A D gene is named only where the DNA matches it firmly.

DNA	CDR3	D	J	V
TGTGCCAGCAGTGAAGCTAGGACAGGGGGATCTAATTGGGCTTTCTTT	CASSEARTGGSNWAFF	TRBD1	TRBJ1-1	TRBV6-1
TGTGCCAGTATGGAAGGAGGGGCTAACTATGGCTACACCTTC	CASMEGGANYGYTF	NA	TRBJ1-2	TRBV19
TGCGCCAGCAGCTTGGACAGGGACTATGGCTACACCTTC	CASSLDRDYGYTF	NA	TRBJ1-2	TRBV5-1
TGTGCCAGCAGCTTAGATGGTGGGGGATACAATGAGCAGTTCTTC	CASSLDGGGYNEQFF	NA	TRBJ2-1	TRBV11-2
TGTGCCAGCAGCCCGCGGGCGGCCTACAATGAGCAGTTCTTC	CASSPRAAYNEQFF	NA	TRBJ2-1	TRBV5-4
TGTGCCACCAGCAGAGACTCCGGGGTGGGACAGGGGTATTCACCCCTCCACTTT	CATSRDSGVGQGYSPLHF	TRBD1	TRBJ1-6	TRBV15
TGTGCCAGCAGCAGAAGGACAGGGGCAGAAAAGACCCAGTACTTC	CASSRRTGAEKTQYF	TRBD1	TRBJ2-5	TRBV11-2
TGTGCCAGCAGTCAGAGACTAGCGGGGAAAGAGACCCAGTACTTC	CASSQRLAGKETQYF	TRBD2	TRBJ2-5	TRBV28
TGTGCCAGCAGCTTGATGTTCAGTCAAGAAGCTTTCTTT	CASSLMFSQEAFF	NA	TRBJ1-1	TRBV5-4
TGTGCCATCAGTGCTGACGGGGGGAAGGGTGATGGCTACACCTTC	CAISADGGKGDGYTF	NA	TRBJ1-2	TRBV10-3
TGTGCCAGCAGCTTAAACAGACACACCGGGGAGCTGTTTTTT	CASSLNRHTGELFF	NA	TRBJ2-2	TRBV7-2
TGTGCCGGCGAACGATCGGGGTCCTGGCAGCCCCAGCATTTT	CAGERSGSWQPQHF	NA	TRBJ1-5	TRBV6-1
TGTGCCAGCAGCTTGGCTAGCGGGGGGGGCATTTACGAGCAGTACTTC	CASSLASGGGIYEQYF	TRBD2	TRBJ2-7	TRBV7-2
TGTGCCAGCAGCCTTGGTGGGGTTGCGAACACTGAAGCTTTCTTT	CASSLGGVANTEAFF	NA	TRBJ1-1	TRBV13
TGTGCCAGCAGCCATGACGCGGACGGTGAAGCTTTCTTT	CASSHDADGEAFF	NA	TRBJ1-1	TRBV4-2
TGCGCCAGCAGCCCAATAGATTTTCTGGGACAGGCCTACGAGCAGTACTTC	CASSPIDFLGQAYEQYF	TRBD1	TRBJ2-7	TRBV4-1